One and the same sample provided the 17 T cell receptor beta chains below, sequenced in a study of shared clonotypes between healthy human individuals. TCRdb's copy holds only in-frame clones and misses some; the assay was immunoSEQ multiplex PCR. The sample lists 2 million to 2.5 million clones, roughly 90% occurring once. Specimen: naive CD4+ T cells from PBMCs. The subset: CD45RA+ positively selected. These receptors came from a man younger than 35 in good health. Some clones in this sample may be carry-over from other donors' samples.

Comment on this clone: Distinct nucleotide sequences in the sample also encode this CDR3. The V gene is TRBV4-2, the J gene TRBJ1-2; D perhaps matches TRBD1 (5 bases). V was trimmed by 3 bases and J by 7 bases, leaving 9 bases between them. The CDR3 covers 12 residues. Germline V lookup: CDR1 LGHNA, CDR2 YNFKEQ. CDR3 residues: CASSQGGGGYTF. CDR3 nucleotide sequence: TGTGCCAGCAGCCAGGGGGGGGGTGGCTACACCTTC.

This clone was counted a few times. The CDR3 DNA reads as TGTGCCTGGAGTACGGGACTAGCGACGGGGGAGCAGTTCTTC. This encodes CAWSTGLATGEQFF. The V gene is TRBV30, the J gene TRBJ2-1; 10 nucleotides line up with TRBD2. J gave up 10 bases and V 2 bases, and 8 bases lay outside the gene matches. The CDR3 is made up of 14 amino acids. The germline V gene encodes CDR1 GTSNPN and CDR2 SVGIG (reference sequence).

This chain links TRBV7-3 with TRBJ2-5; D possibly corresponds to TRBD2 (6 bases). Germline CDR1 SGHTA, CDR2 FQGTGA. V was trimmed by 5 bases and J by 1 base, leaving 11 bases between them. CDR3 length equals 14 residues. CDR3 coding DNA: TGTGCCAGCAGCCCTAGCGTATCCCAAGAGACCCAGTACTTC. This sequence encodes CASSPSVSQETQYF. Full variable domain (remainder filled in from reference TRBV7-3 and TRBJ2-5): GAGVSQTPSNKVTEKGKYVELRCDPISGHTALYWYRQSLGQGPEFLIYFQGTGAADDSGLPNDRFFAVRPEGSVSTLKIQRTERGDSAVYLCASSPSVSQETQYFGPGTRLLVL.

Points on this clone: Other DNA sequences in the sample encode the same CDR3. The chain couples TRBV7-3 to TRBJ2-3, with 9 bases aligning to TRBD2. The CDR3 length is 14 residues. Germline V gene sequence: CDR1 SGHTA, CDR2 FQGTGA. The J segment lost 3 bases and the V segment lost 4 bases, leaving 2 bases of the junction unmatched. Here the CDR3 reads CASSSTSGTDTQYF. CDR3 DNA: TGTGCCAGCAGCTCGACTAGCGGTACAGATACGCAGTATTTT.

The rearrangement uses TRBV5-1 and TRBJ2-7; a weak D match, TRBD2 (5 bases). The CDR3 runs 15 residues. The V gene's germline CDR1 is SGHRS and CDR2 YFSETQ. The germline V and J ends were trimmed by 5 bases and 2 bases, with 17 bases remaining between them. CDR3 loop: CASRTQQSGTYEQYF. The CDR3 DNA sequence: TGCGCCAGCAGAACACAACAATCCGGGACCTACGAGCAGTACTTC.

The chain couples TRBV5-1 to TRBJ2-7, with 12 bases that match TRBD2. The CDR3 extends over 18 amino acids. Per germline, CDR1 SGHRS and CDR2 YFSETQ. Trimming cost V 1 base and J 7 bases; bases outside gene matches: 15. As DNA, the CDR3 is TGCGCCAGCAGCTTGTTGGCTAGCGGGAGGGCCGGGGCGAGAGAGCAGTACTTC. It translates to CASSLLASGRAGAREQYF.

For this clone: Additional DNA sequences in this sample encode the identical CDR3. The chain recombines TRBV6-5 with TRBJ1-5; 10 nucleotides line up with TRBD1. Germline CDR1 MNHEY, CDR2 SVGAGI. J was trimmed by 4 bases and V by 8 bases; bases with no gene match: 5. The CDR3 consists of 14 residues. The CDR3 DNA is TGTGCCAGCCGAACGGGACAGGGGAATCAGCCCCAGCATTTT. Its translation is CASRTGQGNQPQHF.

The chain uses TRBV4-1 and TRBJ2-7; D possibly matches TRBD1 or TRBD2 (5 bases each). This CDR3 comprises 16 residues. The germline CDR1 and CDR2 sequences are MGHRA and YSYEKL. V was pared by 3 bases and J by 7 bases, with 22 bases between. The DNA for the CDR3 is TGCGCCAGCAGCCACTATGGGGACCTAATCTCAGGGGAGCAGTACTTC. This translates into CASSHYGDLISGEQYF.

This clone was seen only a few times. V is TRBV15 and J is TRBJ2-3, with 7 bases identical to TRBD2. CDR1 is LNHNV, CDR2 YYDKDF, per germline (reference sequence). Trimming at V came to 1 base and at J to 5 bases, leaving 9 bases not matched to a gene. The CDR3 has 16 amino acids. Written as DNA, the CDR3 is TGTGCCACCAGCAGAGGGACGGGCGGGAGTCAAGATACGCAGTATTTT. This gives the protein CATSRGTGGSQDTQYF.

V gene TRBV18 combines with J gene TRBJ1-1, with D perhaps matching TRBD1 (5 bases). The CDR3 consists of 14 residues. Germline assignment: CDR1 KGHSH and CDR2 LQKENI. With 0 bases removed from V and 5 bases from J, the gap between germline ends came to 10 bases. The CDR3 protein is CASSPPIGVTEAFF. CDR3 bases: TGTGCCAGCTCACCACCGATAGGGGTGACTGAAGCTTTCTTT.

Remarks on this clone: Other nucleotide sequences from this sample produce the same CDR3. The chain joins TRBV5-1 to TRBJ2-1, with TRBD1 matching over 8 bases. The CDR3 is made up of 14 amino acids. V shed 4 bases, J shed 3 bases, and the junction held 3 bases outside the gene matches. The V gene's germline CDR1 is SGHRS and CDR2 YFSETQ. CDR3: CASSTGQGYNEQFF. CDR3 nucleotides: TGCGCCAGCAGCACCGGACAGGGCTACAATGAGCAGTTCTTC.

A remark on this clone: Other DNA variants within this sample encode the same CDR3. This rearrangement joins TRBV30 to TRBJ1-2, with a weak D call TRBD1 (5 bases). Trimming stripped 3 bases from V and 7 bases from J, with 12 bases between. The CDR3 runs 12 residues. The germline V gene has CDR1 GTSNPN and CDR2 SVGIG (reference sequence). In DNA, the CDR3 is TGTGCCTGGAGCGTCCCTGGGGGTGGCTACACCTTC. As protein: CAWSVPGGGYTF.

A few counts support this clone. The chain has TRBV29-1 and TRBJ1-1, with unresolved D. The germline CDR1 and CDR2 sequences are SQVTM and ANQGSEA. V was clipped by 5 bases and J by 6 bases, with 13 bases between them. The CDR3 length is 12 residues. CDR3 coding DNA: TGCAGCGTTAACTTAGGCACCCCTGAAGCTTTCTTT. This encodes CSVNLGTPEAFF.

The chain combines TRBV10-1 with TRBJ2-1; D possibly corresponds to TRBD2 (5 bases). Germline V gene lookup returns CDR1 WNHNN and CDR2 SYGVQD (reference sequence). Trimming shortened V by 8 bases and J by 9 bases, and 17 bases separated the two germline ends. The CDR3 sequence is 13 residues long. Here the CDR3 reads CASPEVASSEQFF. The CDR3 DNA reads TGCGCCAGCCCTGAAGTGGCTAGCTCTGAGCAGTTCTTC.

Written as DNA, the CDR3 is TGTGCCAGCAGCTCTATAGGGGCAGATACGCAGTATTTT. This sequence encodes CASSSIGADTQYF. The rearrangement links TRBV7-3 to TRBJ2-3; TRBD1 might be the D (5 bases). The CDR3 extends over 13 amino acids. V lost 4 bases to trimming and J lost 4 bases, with 9 bases between them. Germline V CDR1 and CDR2: SGHTA, FQGTGA. The variable domain in full, with the rest retrieved from reference TRBV7-3 and TRBJ2-3, is GAGVSQTPSNKVTEKGKYVELRCDPISGHTALYWYRQSLGQGPEFLIYFQGTGAADDSGLPNDRFFAVRPEGSVSTLKIQRTERGDSAVYLCASSSIGADTQYFGPGTRLTVL.

The chain has TRBV27 and TRBJ2-7; TRBD2 aligns across 10 bases. The ends lost 2 bases at V and 5 bases at J; junction bases unmatched: 6. This CDR3 spans 15 amino acids. Germline V lookup: CDR1 MNHEY, CDR2 SMNVEV (reference sequence). CDR3 region: CASSLIAGGFDEQYF. CDR3 coding DNA: TGTGCCAGCAGTTTAATAGCGGGAGGCTTCGACGAGCAGTACTTC.

The count of this clone is one. The CDR3 DNA reads as TGTGCCAGCAGTGGGGTCCTAGCGGGAGAGTCCTACAATGAGCAGTTCTTC. This gives the protein CASSGVLAGESYNEQFF. The rearrangement uses TRBV28 and TRBJ2-1; 10 nucleotides agree with TRBD2. With V trimmed by 5 bases and J by 1 base, 8 bases remained unmatched. Germline values: CDR1 MDHEN, CDR2 SYDVKM. The CDR3 is made up of 17 amino acids.